This T cell receptor (beta chain) came from a study of blood T cell repertoires in COVID-19. In the study overall: Italy, Spain and the United States were the sources of the convalescent and acute COVID-19 samples. Sample material is recorded as cDNA or gDNA derived from T cells, B-cell-depleted T cells, or PBMCs.

As originally analysed: Reference gene primer amplification gave estimated nucleated cell counts. The data were produced by immunoSEQ multiplex PCR, yet TCRdb's version contains in-frame clones alone and is incomplete. V and J calls and clone size are as listed in that table; D and trimming were resolved from the DNA. The sample shows around 250,000 clones, approximately 82% of them seen only once. The TCR was taken from a man aged 80 or over with acute or convalescent COVID-19. Sequenced input: peripheral blood.

DNA of the CDR3: TGTGCCAGTAGTATAGACGGGGCCAAAAACATTCAGTACTTC. This encodes CASSIDGAKNIQYF. The V gene is TRBV19, the J gene TRBJ2-4; D remains unclear. The ends were cut back, 0 bases at V and 1 base at J, with 4 bases in the middle. Germline V gene data show CDR1 as LNHDA and CDR2 as SQIVND (reference sequence). This CDR3 is 14 amino acids long.